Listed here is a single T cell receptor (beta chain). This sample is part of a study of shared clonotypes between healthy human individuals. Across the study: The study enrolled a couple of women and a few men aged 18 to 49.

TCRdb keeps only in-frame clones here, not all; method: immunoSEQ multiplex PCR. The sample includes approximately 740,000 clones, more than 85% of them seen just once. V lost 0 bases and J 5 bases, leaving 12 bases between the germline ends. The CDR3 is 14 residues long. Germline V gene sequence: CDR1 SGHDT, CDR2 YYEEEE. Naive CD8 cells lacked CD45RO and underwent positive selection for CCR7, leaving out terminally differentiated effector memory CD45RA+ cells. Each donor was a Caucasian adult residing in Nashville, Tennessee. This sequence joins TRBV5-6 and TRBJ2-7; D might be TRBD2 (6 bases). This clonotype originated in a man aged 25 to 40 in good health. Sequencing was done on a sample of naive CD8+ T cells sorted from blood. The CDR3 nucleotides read TGTGCCAGCAGCTTGGCTGGGACTCCTCACGAGCAGTACTTC. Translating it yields CASSLAGTPHEQYF.